This TCR beta chain emerged from a study of blood T cell repertoires in COVID-19. Turning to the study itself: T cells, B-cell-depleted T cells, or PBMCs provided the cDNA or gDNA that served as material.

Authors' processing steps: By means of reference gene primer amplification, nucleated cell counts were estimated. Sequenced by immunoSEQ multiplex PCR; TCRdb stores in-frame clones only, minus some. The D gene and trimming were derived from the DNA, and the V and J assignments and clone size from that table. In the table there are 120,000 to 150,000 clones, around nine tenths of which are singletons. This clone was recorded only once. Germline values: CDR1 KGHSH, CDR2 LQKENI. The ends lost 5 bases at V and 5 bases at J; junction bases unmatched: 4. The CDR3 covers 14 residues. The sequence was collected from a woman aged 35 to 49 with acute or convalescent COVID-19. Sequenced: peripheral blood. The chain joins TRBV18 to TRBJ1-1, with 11 bases aligning to TRBD1. The CDR3 DNA sequence: TGTGCCAGCTCATCCGGGACAGGGGGAACTGAAGCTTTCTTT. Translating it yields CASSSGTGGTEAFF.